Below, 17 T cell receptor beta chains from the same sample are listed, as sequenced in a study of blood T cell repertoires in COVID-19. Sequencing was performed with immunoSEQ multiplex PCR; in TCRdb, only in-frame clones are kept and a portion is missing. The table includes fewer than 350,000 clones, approximately 81% detected once. The sequenced material came from PBMCs or T cells enriched from blood (not recorded which). The receptors shown here come from a woman aged 45-65 years who had recovered from COVID-19.

The V and J genes are TRBV11-3 and TRBJ2-1, with TRBD1 identical over 8 bases. Germline trimming cut 1 base from V and 7 bases from J; bases unmatched to any gene: 3. CDR3 length equals 14 residues. Looked up from germline, CDR1 is SGHNT and CDR2 is YENEEA. The CDR3 DNA sequence: TGTGCCAGCAGCTTAGGCAGGGGGCGAAATGAGCAGTTCTTC. Its protein product is CASSLGRGRNEQFF.

This clone was seen once. The J gene is TRBJ1-2, the V gene TRBV5-6; perhaps TRBD1 as D (5 bases). V lost 3 bases to trimming and J lost 0 bases, with 12 bases between them. Germline V CDR1 and CDR2: SGHDT, YYEEEE. The CDR3 is 15 residues long. CDR3 sequence (DNA): TGTGCCAGCAGCTCTCTGGGGCCTTCTAACTATGGCTACACCTTC. Its translation is CASSSLGPSNYGYTF. Looking up the rest from reference TRBV5-6 and TRBJ1-2 gives the full variable domain: DAGVTQSPTHLIKTRGQQVTLRCSPKSGHDTVSWYQQALGQGPQFIFQYYEEEERQRGNFPDRFSGHQFPNYSSELNVNALLLGDSALYLCASSSLGPSNYGYTFGSGTRLTVV.

For the CDR3, the DNA is TGTGCCAGCAGCGCCGGGACAGGTAATTACGAGCAGTACTTC. This codes for CASSAGTGNYEQYF. The V gene is TRBV7-3, the J gene TRBJ2-7; 8 bases align to TRBD1. V shed 5 bases and J 4 bases; nucleotides not matched to a gene: 7. Germline V gene data show CDR1 as SGHTA and CDR2 as FQGTGA. This CDR3 is built from 14 residues.

This rearrangement joins TRBV11-2 to TRBJ2-5; no clear D. This CDR3 has 15 residues. V dropped 4 bases and J dropped 5 bases, with 17 bases sitting between them. Germline loops: CDR1 SGHAT, CDR2 FQNNGV. The chain's CDR3 is CASSSQPRSRETQYF. In nucleotides, the CDR3 is TGTGCCAGCAGCTCCCAGCCTAGGAGTCGGGAGACCCAGTACTTC.

There are a few counts of this clone. This chain links TRBV30 with TRBJ2-5; TRBD1 matches 7 bases. This CDR3 contains 13 residues. Trimming cost V 4 bases and J 5 bases; bases outside gene matches: 7. CDR1 GTSNPN and CDR2 SVGIG come from the germline V gene (reference sequence). The CDR3 bases are TGTGCCTGGACGACAGGGTTCGGGGAGACCCAGTACTTC. Its translation is CAWTTGFGETQYF.

This chain uses TRBV5-4 with TRBJ2-3, with TRBD2 matching 9 bases. Trimming cost V 3 bases and J 4 bases; bases outside gene matches: 12. The CDR3 loop spans 17 amino acids. The germline CDR1 and CDR2 sequences are SGHNT and YYREEE (reference sequence). The CDR3 here is CASSSRGAGGPADTQYF. The CDR3 DNA follows: TGTGCCAGCAGCTCCCGAGGGGCGGGAGGGCCGGCAGATACGCAGTATTTT.

The chain employs TRBV4-1 and TRBJ1-5; D unresolved. V gave up 1 base and J gave up 7 bases, with 5 bases separating them. The germline CDR1 and CDR2 sequences are MGHRA and YSYEKL. CDR3 length: 12 amino acids. As DNA, the CDR3 is TGCGCCAGCAGCCAAGGAGGCCAGCCCCAGCATTTT. Translating gives CASSQGGQPQHF.

The rearrangement uses TRBV15 and TRBJ1-2; perhaps TRBD1 as D (6 bases). This CDR3 is 13 amino acids long. Germline V gives CDR1 LNHNV, CDR2 YYDKDF (reference sequence). Trimming pared 5 bases from V and 4 bases from J, leaving 11 bases between. CDR3 in amino acids: CATSHRDTYGYTF. As DNA, the CDR3 is TGTGCCACCAGCCACAGGGATACCTATGGCTACACCTTC.

The chain employs TRBV7-2 and TRBJ1-6; 7 nucleotides match TRBD1. Germline lookup yields CDR1 SGHTA and CDR2 FQGNSA. The ends lost 4 bases at V and 7 bases at J; junction bases unmatched: 7. This CDR3 spans 15 amino acids. The CDR3 loop reads CASSSTGTANSPLHF. The CDR3 DNA reads TGTGCCAGCAGCTCTACCGGGACAGCAAATTCACCCCTCCACTTT.

The CDR3 reads CASNVAQETQYF. The CDR3 nucleotides read TGTGCCAGCAACGTAGCCCAAGAGACCCAGTACTTC. V gene TRBV28 combines with J gene TRBJ2-5; D is unclear. Deletions cut 7 bases from V and 1 base from J, with 7 bases between. Looked up from germline, CDR1 is MDHEN and CDR2 is SYDVKM. This CDR3 region has 12 residues.

The rearrangement joins TRBV7-2 to TRBJ2-1; D gene ambiguous. The germline CDR1 and CDR2 sequences are SGHTA and FQGNSA. Deletions cut 0 bases from V and 0 bases from J, with 9 bases between. The CDR3 contains 16 residues. CDR3 DNA: TGTGCCAGCAGCTTAGCTCTGAGGAGCTCCTACAATGAGCAGTTCTTC. Amino acid sequence: CASSLALRSSYNEQFF.

The V gene is TRBV7-9, the J gene TRBJ2-1; TRBD2 might be the D (5 bases). The CDR3 is 15 residues long. Germline lookup yields CDR1 SEHNR and CDR2 FQNEAQ (reference sequence). The V end was cut by 2 bases, the J end by 1 base, with 9 bases between. The chain's CDR3 is CASSLTADSYNEQFF. The CDR3 DNA sequence: TGTGCCAGCAGCTTAACAGCGGATTCCTACAATGAGCAGTTCTTC.

V usage is TRBV4-1 and J usage is TRBJ1-1; 7 nucleotides align to TRBD1. The CDR3 runs 17 residues. With V trimmed by 4 bases and J by 0 bases, 11 bases remained unmatched. Per germline, CDR1 MGHRA and CDR2 YSYEKL. The CDR3 reads CASSPVAGGLLNTEAFF. CDR3 nucleotides: TGCGCCAGCAGCCCCGTGGCAGGGGGACTTTTGAACACTGAAGCTTTCTTT.

This clone was picked up a small number of times. J is TRBJ1-2 and V is TRBV6-1, with D tentatively TRBD1 (6 bases). The CDR3 is made up of 14 amino acids. Germline loops: CDR1 MNHNS, CDR2 SASEGT. V was shortened by 2 bases and J by 2 bases, with 9 bases between the two germline ends. In DNA, the CDR3 is TGTGCCAGCAGTGAAAACAGGGCCAACTATGGCTACACCTTC. It is translated as CASSENRANYGYTF.

The genes are TRBV11-2 and TRBJ2-3; 7 bases align to TRBD1. Germline trimming cut 0 bases from V and 6 bases from J; bases unmatched to any gene: 6. CDR3 length: 15 residues. Germline values: CDR1 SGHAT, CDR2 FQNNGV. In DNA, the CDR3 is TGTGCCAGCAGCTTAGAGGCCAGGGGGTTCGATACGCAGTATTTT. Translation gives CASSLEARGFDTQYF.

This clone was picked up a small number of times. The chain combines TRBV7-9 with TRBJ2-1; 9 bases fit TRBD1. CDR1 is SEHNR and CDR2 is FQNEAQ in the germline V gene (reference sequence). This CDR3 has 14 amino acids. The V and J ends lost 8 bases and 7 bases, in that order; junction bases with no gene match: 9. CDR3 residues: CASGQTGGRNEQFF. The CDR3 DNA follows: TGTGCCAGCGGGCAGACAGGGGGTCGGAATGAGCAGTTCTTC.

V and J are TRBV7-8 and TRBJ2-5; 8 bases line up with TRBD1. Germline CDR1 reads SGHVS; CDR2 reads FQNEAQ. Trimming removed 3 bases from V and 4 bases from J; junction bases left unmatched: 4. The CDR3 sequence is 14 residues long. The chain's CDR3 is CASSFAGGAETQYF. The CDR3 DNA follows: TGTGCCAGCAGCTTTGCAGGGGGCGCAGAGACCCAGTACTTC.